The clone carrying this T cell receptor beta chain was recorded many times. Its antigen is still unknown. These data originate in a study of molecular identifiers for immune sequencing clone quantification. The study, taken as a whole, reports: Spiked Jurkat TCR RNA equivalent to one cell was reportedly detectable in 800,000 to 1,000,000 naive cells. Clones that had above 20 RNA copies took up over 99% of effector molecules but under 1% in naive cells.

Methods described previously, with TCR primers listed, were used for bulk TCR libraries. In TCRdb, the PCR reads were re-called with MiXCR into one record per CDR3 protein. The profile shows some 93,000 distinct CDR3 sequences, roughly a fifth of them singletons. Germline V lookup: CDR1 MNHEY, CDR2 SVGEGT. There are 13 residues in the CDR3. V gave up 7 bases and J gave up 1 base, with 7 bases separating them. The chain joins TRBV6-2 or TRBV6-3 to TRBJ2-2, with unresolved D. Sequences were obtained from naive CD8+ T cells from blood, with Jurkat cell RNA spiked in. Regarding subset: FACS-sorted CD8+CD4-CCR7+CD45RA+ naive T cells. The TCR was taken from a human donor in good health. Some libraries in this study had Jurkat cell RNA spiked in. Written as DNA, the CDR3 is TGTGCCAGCAACTCCGAGAACACCGGGGAGCTGTTTTTT. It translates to CASNSENTGELFF.